This T cell receptor beta chain was sequenced in a study of shared clonotypes between healthy human individuals. Study at large: Plates per donor: three CD4 naive, three CD4 memory, two CD8 naive, one CD8 memory. Whole-study findings and limits: As a rule, naive subsets had a larger estimated richness than memory subsets.

With regard to this clone: Its antigen is still unknown.

The naive CD8 population came from CD45RO-negative cells selected for CCR7, without terminally differentiated effector memory CD45RA+ cells. The V gene lost 1 base and the J gene lost 4 bases, with 14 bases spanning the gap. Germline V gives CDR1 SGHVS, CDR2 FNYEAQ. The CDR3 extends over 16 amino acids. Assay runs were performed at deep level. Profiled with immunoSEQ multiplex PCR; TCRdb holds only in-frame clones, not every one. The data show approximately 740,000 clones, almost 95% seen once. The chain recombines TRBV7-6 with TRBJ2-1; a weak D match, TRBD1 (6 bases). The sequence derives from a young man in good health. The source material was naive CD8+ T cells sorted from blood. CDR3 DNA: TGTGCCAGCAGCTTAGAATGGGACACGGGATACAATGAGCAGTTCTTC. Translated, it gives CASSLEWDTGYNEQFF.